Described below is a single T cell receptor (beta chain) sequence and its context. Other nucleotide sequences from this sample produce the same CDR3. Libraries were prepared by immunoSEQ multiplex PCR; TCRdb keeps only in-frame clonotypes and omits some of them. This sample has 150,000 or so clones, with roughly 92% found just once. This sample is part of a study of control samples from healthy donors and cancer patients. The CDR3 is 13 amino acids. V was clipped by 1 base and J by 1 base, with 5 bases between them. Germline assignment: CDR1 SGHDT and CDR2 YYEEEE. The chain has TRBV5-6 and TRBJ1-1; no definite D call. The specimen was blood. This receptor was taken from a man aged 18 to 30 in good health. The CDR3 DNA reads TGTGCCAGCAGCTTGATGGGGAACACTGAAGCTTTCTTT. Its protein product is CASSLMGNTEAFF.